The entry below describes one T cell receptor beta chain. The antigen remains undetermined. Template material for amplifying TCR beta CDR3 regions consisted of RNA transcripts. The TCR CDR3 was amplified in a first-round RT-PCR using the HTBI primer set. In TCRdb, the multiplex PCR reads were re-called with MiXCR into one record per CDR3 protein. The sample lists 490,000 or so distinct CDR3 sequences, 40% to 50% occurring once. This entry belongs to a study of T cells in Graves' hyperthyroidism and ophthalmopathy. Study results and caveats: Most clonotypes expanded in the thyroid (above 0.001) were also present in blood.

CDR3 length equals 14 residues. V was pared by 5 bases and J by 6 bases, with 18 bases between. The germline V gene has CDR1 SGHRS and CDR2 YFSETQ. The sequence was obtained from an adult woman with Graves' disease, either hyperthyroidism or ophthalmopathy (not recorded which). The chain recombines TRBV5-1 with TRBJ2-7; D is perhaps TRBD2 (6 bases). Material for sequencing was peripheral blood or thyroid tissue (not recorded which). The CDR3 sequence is CASRSETYGGEQYF. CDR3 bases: TGCGCCAGCAGGAGCGAGACATACGGGGGCGAGCAGTACTTC.